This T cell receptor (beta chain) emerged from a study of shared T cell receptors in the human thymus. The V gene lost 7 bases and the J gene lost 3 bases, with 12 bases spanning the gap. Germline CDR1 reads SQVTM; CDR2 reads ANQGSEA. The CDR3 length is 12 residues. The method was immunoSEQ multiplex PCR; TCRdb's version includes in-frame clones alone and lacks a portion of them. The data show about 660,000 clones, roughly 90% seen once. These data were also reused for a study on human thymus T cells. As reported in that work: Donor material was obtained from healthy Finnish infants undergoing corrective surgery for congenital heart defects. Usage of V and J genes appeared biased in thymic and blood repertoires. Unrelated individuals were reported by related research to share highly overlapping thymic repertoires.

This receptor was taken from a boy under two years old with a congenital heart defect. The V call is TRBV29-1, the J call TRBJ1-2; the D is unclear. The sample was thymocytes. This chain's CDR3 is CSAEGSDYGYTF. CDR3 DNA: TGCAGCGCCGAGGGTTCTGACTATGGCTACACCTTC. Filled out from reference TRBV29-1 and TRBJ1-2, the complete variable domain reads SAVISQKPSRDICQRGTSLTIQCQVDSQVTMMFWYRQQPGQSLTLIATANQGSEATYESGFVIDKFPISRPNLTFSTLTVSNMSPEDSSIYLCSAEGSDYGYTFGSGTRLTVV.